This is a list of T cell receptor beta chains from one sample in a study of blood T cell repertoires in COVID-19. Clones were sequenced by immunoSEQ multiplex PCR, and TCRdb holds only the in-frame ones, with some missing. The sample shows 65,000 to 95,000 clones, 84% of them seen only once. Sequencing was carried out using peripheral blood. These receptors all stem from a woman between 50 and 59 years old with acute or convalescent COVID-19. CDR3s include the opening cysteine and the closing phenylalanine or tryptophan. Clone size appears in some rows only: once, few, many, or a class for an expanded clone.

TRBV6-5	TRBJ1-6	NA	13	CATRRGEGSPLHF
TRBV9	TRBJ2-7	NA	14	CASSGTQGIGEQYF
TRBV5-1	TRBJ2-7	once	14	CASSLVSGSPEQYF
TRBV19	TRBJ1-2	NA	13	CASSTGGGYGYTF
TRBV19	TRBJ2-2	NA	16	CASSNLGQGYTGELFF
TRBV4-2	TRBJ2-2	few	15	CASSQGRENSGELFF
TRBV28	TRBJ2-5	NA	15	CASSETGGSQETQYF
TRBV6-5	TRBJ2-4	NA	13	CASRDSRINIQYF
TRBV7-3	TRBJ2-7	NA	14	CASSPSGRGNEQYF
TRBV27	TRBJ2-3	NA	15	CASSLAGTSTDTQYF
TRBV11-3	TRBJ2-1	NA	18	CASSLDETSGRKGDEQFF
TRBV7-2	TRBJ2-3	NA	15	CASSLVAGATDTQYF
TRBV5-1	TRBJ1-6	NA	15	CASSLQGLGNSPLHF
TRBV6-6	TRBJ2-6	NA	19	CASSLLNRGRMSGANVLTF
TRBV24-1	TRBJ2-4	NA	16	CATSDPTSGRGNIQYF
TRBV27	TRBJ1-1	NA	14	CASSFTAGNTEAFF
TRBV3-1/TRBV3-2	TRBJ2-3	NA	15	CASSPTSGETDTQYF
TRBV30	TRBJ1-6	NA	14	CAWSGGLDNSPLHF
TRBV4-3	TRBJ2-7	NA	14	CASSQEDRPYEQYF
TRBV28	TRBJ2-7	NA	16	CASTHRLWTGSYEQYF
TRBV7-3	TRBJ2-7	NA	19	CASSAPRVGQGFRNYEQYF
TRBV27	TRBJ2-7	NA	14	CASSYGTRFYEQYF
TRBV6-5	TRBJ1-1	NA	14	CASSSAGGGTEAFF
TRBV6-1	TRBJ1-5	NA	14	CASRAGGSYQPQHF
TRBV11-2	TRBJ1-2	NA	15	CASSFGDRGKLGYTF
TRBV29-1	TRBJ2-1	few	13	CSARGGPGQEQFF
TRBV6-2/TRBV6-3	TRBJ2-7	NA	11	CASSQSQVQYF
TRBV2	TRBJ2-2	NA	15	CASSAGHKNTGELFF
TRBV9	TRBJ2-2	once	16	CASSVERGGGPGELFF
TRBV27	TRBJ2-1	NA	14	CASSKREARREQFF